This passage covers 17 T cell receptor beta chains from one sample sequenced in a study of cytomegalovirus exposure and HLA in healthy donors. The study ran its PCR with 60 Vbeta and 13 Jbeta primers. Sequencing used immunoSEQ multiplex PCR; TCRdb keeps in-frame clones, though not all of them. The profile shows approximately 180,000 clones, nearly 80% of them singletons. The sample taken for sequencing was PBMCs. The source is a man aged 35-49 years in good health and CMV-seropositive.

CDR3 nucleotide sequence: TGTGCCAGCAGTCCGGGACTAGCGGGATTTACAGATACGCAGTATTTT. Translated, it gives CASSPGLAGFTDTQYF. The J gene is TRBJ2-3, the V gene TRBV27, with 13 bases fitting TRBD2. The CDR3 has 16 residues. With V trimmed by 5 bases and J by 3 bases, 5 bases remained unmatched. Germline lookup yields CDR1 MNHEY and CDR2 SMNVEV (reference sequence).

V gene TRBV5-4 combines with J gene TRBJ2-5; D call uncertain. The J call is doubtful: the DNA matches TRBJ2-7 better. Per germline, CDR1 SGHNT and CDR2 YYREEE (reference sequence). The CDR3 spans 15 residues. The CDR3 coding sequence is TGTGCCAGCAGCGCCGCAGGTGAAGTCTCCTACGAGCAGTACTTC. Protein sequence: CASSAAGEVSYEQYF.

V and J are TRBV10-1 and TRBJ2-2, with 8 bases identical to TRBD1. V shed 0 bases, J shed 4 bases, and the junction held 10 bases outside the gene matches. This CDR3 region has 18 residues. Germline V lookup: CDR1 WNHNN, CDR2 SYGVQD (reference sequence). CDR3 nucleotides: TGCGCCAGCAGTGAGTCCCTCCCAGGGGGCGCGAGCACCGGGGAGCTGTTTTTT. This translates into CASSESLPGGASTGELFF.

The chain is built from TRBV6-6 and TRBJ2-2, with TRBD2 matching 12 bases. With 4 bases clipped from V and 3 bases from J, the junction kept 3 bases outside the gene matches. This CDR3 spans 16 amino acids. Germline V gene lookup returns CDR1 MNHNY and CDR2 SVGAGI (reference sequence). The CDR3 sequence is CASSSRLAGDTGELFF. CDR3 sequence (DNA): TGTGCCAGCAGTTCTCGACTAGCGGGAGACACCGGGGAGCTGTTTTTT.

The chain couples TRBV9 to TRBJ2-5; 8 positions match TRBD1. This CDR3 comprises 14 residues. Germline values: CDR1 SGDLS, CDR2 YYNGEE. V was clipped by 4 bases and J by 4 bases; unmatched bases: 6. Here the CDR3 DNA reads TGTGCCAGCAGCCCGGGGCAGGGGGCAGAGACCCAGTACTTC. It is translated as CASSPGQGAETQYF.

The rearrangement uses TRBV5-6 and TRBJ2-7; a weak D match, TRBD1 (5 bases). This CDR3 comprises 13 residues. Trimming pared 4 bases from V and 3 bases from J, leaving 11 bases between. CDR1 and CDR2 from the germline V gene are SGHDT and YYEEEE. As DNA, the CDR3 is TGTGCCAGCAGCCTGACAGCACACTACGAGCAGTACTTC. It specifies CASSLTAHYEQYF.

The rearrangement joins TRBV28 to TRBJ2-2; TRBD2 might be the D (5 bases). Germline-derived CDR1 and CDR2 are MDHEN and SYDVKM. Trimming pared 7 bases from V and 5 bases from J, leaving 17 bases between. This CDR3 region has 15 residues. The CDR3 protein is CASNSPGRGTGELFF. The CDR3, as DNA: TGTGCCAGCAATTCACCCGGTAGAGGGACCGGGGAGCTGTTTTTT.

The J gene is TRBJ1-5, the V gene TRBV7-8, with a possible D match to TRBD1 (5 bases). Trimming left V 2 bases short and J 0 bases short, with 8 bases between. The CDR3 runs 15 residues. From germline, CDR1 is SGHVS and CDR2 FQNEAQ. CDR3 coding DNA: TGTGCCAGCAGCTTACGACAGTATAGCAATCAGCCCCAGCATTTT. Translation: CASSLRQYSNQPQHF.

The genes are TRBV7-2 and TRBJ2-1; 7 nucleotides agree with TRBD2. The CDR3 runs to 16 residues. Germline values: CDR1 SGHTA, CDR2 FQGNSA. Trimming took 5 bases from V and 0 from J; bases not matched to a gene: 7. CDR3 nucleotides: TGTGCCAGCAGCGCCCCAGGCGGGAGCTCCTACAATGAGCAGTTCTTC. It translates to CASSAPGGSSYNEQFF.

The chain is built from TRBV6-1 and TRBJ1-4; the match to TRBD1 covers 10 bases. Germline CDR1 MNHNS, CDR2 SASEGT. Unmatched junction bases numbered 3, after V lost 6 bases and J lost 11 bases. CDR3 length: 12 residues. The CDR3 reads CASRGTGEKLFF. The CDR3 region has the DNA TGTGCCAGCAGGGGGACAGGGGAGAAACTGTTTTTT.

The CDR3 nucleotides are TGTGCCAGCAGTCCTGTTCGGGGACTAGCGGATGTTGAGCAGTTCTTC. Residues: CASSPVRGLADVEQFF. The chain is built from TRBV7-9 and TRBJ2-1; the match to TRBD2 covers 11 bases. CDR3 length: 16 residues. V shed 6 bases, J shed 9 bases, and the junction held 13 bases outside the gene matches. The germline V gene encodes CDR1 SEHNR and CDR2 FQNEAQ (reference sequence).

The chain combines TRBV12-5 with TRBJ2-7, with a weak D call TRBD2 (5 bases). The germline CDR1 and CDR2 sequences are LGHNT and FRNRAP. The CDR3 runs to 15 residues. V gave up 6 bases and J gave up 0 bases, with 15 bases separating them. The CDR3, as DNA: TGTGCTAGTGGCCCTCAGTTTGGAGGCTCCTACGAGCAGTACTTC. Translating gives CASGPQFGGSYEQYF.

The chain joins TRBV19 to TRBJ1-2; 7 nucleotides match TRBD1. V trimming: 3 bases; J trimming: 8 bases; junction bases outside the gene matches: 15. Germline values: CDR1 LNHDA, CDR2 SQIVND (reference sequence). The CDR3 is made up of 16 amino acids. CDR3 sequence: CASSIAPGQPPAGYTF. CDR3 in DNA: TGTGCCAGTAGTATCGCCCCGGGACAGCCACCGGCGGGCTACACCTTC.

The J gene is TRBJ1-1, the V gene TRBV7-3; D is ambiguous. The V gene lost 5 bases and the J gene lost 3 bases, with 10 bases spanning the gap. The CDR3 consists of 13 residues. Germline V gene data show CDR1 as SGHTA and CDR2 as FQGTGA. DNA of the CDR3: TGTGCCAGCAGCGGGAGGACCCACACTGAAGCTTTCTTT. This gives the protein CASSGRTHTEAFF.

CDR3 residues: CASSRGTGATEAFF. In nucleotides, the CDR3 is TGCGCCAGCAGTCGCGGGACAGGGGCCACTGAAGCTTTCTTT. This sequence joins TRBV10-1 and TRBJ1-1; 10 bases are shared with TRBD1. The CDR3 contains 14 residues. CDR1 and CDR2 from the germline V gene are WNHNN and SYGVQD (reference sequence). The J segment lost 4 bases and the V segment lost 5 bases, leaving 4 bases of the junction unmatched.

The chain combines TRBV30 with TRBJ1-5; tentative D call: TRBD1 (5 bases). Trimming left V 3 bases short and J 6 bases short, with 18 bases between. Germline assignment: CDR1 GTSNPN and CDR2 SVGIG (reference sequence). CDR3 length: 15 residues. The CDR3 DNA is TGTGCCTGGAGCGCCGGGGGGTCGGGTAGTCAGCCCCAGCATTTT. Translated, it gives CAWSAGGSGSQPQHF.

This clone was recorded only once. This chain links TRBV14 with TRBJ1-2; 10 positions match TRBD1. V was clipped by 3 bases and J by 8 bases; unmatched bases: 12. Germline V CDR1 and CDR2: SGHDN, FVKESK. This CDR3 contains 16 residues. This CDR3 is CASSHYRDRGSDGYTF. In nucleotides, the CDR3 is TGTGCCAGCAGCCACTATCGGGACAGGGGTTCCGACGGCTACACCTTC. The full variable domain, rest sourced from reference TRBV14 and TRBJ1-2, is EAGVTQFPSHSVIEKGQTVTLRCDPISGHDNLYWYRRVMGKEIKFLLHFVKESKQDESGMPNNRFLAERTGGTYSTLKVQPAELEDSGVYFCASSHYRDRGSDGYTFGSGTRLTVV.